This T cell receptor (beta chain) was obtained from a study of OX40 agonist ivuxolimab in advanced cancers. With V trimmed by 3 bases and J by 8 bases, 9 bases remained unmatched. The germline V gene has CDR1 SGHAT and CDR2 FQNNGV. This CDR3 is 16 amino acids long. Here immunoSEQ multiplex PCR was the method, and the copy in TCRdb shows in-frame clones only, minus some. The table has approximately 76,000 clones, approximately 83% seen once. The origin of this receptor is an adult with an advanced solid tumor such as melanoma, head and neck, liver or kidney cancer. This material consisted of CD4+ or CD8+ T cells sorted from blood, taken in a trial of the OX40 agonist ivuxolimab. The J gene is TRBJ2-1, the V gene TRBV11-2, with 11 bases fitting TRBD2. The chain's CDR3 is CASSFQTSGSGYEQFF. The CDR3 DNA reads TGTGCCAGCAGCTTCCAAACTAGCGGGAGCGGCTATGAGCAGTTCTTC.